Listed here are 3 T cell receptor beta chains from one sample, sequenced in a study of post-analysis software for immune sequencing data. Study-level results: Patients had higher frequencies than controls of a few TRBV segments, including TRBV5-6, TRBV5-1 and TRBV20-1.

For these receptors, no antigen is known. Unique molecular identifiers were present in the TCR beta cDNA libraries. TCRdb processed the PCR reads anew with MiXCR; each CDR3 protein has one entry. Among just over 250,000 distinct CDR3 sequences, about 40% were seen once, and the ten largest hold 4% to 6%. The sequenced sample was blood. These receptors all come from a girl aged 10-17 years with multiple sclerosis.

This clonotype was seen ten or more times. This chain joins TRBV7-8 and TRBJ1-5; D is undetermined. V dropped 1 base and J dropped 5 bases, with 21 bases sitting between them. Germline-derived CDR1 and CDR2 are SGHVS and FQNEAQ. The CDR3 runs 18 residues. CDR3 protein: CASSLGAVPGLTHQPQHF. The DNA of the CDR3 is TGTGCCAGCAGCTTAGGAGCGGTGCCAGGATTGACGCATCAGCCCCAGCATTTT.

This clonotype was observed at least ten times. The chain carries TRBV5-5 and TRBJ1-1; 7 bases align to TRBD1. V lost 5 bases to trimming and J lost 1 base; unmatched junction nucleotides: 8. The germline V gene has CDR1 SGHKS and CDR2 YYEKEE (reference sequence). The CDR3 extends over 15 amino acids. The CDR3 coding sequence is TGTGCCAGCAGTCATCCCGGACAGGAGAACACTGAAGCTTTCTTT. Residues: CASSHPGQENTEAFF. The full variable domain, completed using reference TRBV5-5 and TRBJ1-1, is DAGVTQSPTHLIKTRGQQVTLRCSPISGHKSVSWYQQVLGQGPQFIFQYYEKEERGRGNFPDRFSARQFPNYSSELNVNALLLGDSALYLCASSHPGQENTEAFFGQGTRLTVV.

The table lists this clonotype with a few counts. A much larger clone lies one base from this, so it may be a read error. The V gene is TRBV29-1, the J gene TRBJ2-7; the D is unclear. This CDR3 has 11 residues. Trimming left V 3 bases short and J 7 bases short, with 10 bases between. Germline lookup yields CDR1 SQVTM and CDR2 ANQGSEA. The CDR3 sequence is CSVDPPNEQYF. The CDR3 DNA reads TGCAGCGTTGATCCCCCTAATGAGCAGTACTTC.